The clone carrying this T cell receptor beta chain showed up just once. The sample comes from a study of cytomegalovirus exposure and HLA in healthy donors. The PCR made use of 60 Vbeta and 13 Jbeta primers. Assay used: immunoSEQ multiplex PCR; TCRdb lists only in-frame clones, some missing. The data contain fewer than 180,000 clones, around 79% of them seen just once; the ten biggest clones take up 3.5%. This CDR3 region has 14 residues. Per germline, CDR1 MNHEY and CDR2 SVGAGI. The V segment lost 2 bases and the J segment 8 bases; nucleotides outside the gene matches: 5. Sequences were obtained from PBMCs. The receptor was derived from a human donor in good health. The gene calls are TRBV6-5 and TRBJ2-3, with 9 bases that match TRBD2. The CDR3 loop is CASSYGLAKGTQYF. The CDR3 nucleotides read TGTGCCAGCAGTTACGGACTAGCGAAGGGTACGCAGTATTTT.